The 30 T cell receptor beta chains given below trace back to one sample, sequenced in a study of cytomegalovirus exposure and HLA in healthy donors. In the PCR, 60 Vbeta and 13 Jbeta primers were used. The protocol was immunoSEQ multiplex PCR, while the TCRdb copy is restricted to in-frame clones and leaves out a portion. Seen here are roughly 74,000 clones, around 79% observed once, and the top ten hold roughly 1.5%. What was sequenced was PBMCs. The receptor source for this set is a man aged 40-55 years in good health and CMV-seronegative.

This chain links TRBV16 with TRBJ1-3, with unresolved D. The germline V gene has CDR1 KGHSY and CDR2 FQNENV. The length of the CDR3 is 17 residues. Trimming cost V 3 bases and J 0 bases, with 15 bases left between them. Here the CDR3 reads CASSHNLRRGSGNTIYF. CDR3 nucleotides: TGTGCCAGCAGCCACAACCTTCGGCGGGGCTCTGGAAACACCATATATTTT.

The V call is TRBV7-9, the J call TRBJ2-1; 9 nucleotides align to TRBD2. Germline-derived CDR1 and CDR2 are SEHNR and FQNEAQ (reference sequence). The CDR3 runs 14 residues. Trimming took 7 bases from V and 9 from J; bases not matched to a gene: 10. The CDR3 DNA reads TGTGCCAGCAAAAGCGGGAGGTTCAGGAGTGAGCAGTTCTTC. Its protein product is CASKSGRFRSEQFF.

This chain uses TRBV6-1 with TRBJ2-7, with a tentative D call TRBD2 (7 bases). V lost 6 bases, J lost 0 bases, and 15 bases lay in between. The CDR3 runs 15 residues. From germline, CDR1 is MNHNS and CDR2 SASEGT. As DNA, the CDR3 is TGTGCCAGCAGGGGGGGGCCGGCACTCTCCTACGAGCAGTACTTC. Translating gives CASRGGPALSYEQYF.

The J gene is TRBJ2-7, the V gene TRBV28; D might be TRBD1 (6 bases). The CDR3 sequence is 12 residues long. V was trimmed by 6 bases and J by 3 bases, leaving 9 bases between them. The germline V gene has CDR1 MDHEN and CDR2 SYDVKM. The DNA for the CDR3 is TGTGCCAGCAGGGAGACAGGCTACGAGCAGTACTTC. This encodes CASRETGYEQYF.

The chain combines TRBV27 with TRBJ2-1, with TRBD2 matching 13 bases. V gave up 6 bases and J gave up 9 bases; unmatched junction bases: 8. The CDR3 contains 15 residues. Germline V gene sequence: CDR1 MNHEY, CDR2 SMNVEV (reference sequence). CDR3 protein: CASRELAGGPGEQFF. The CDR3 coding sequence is TGTGCCAGCAGGGAACTAGCGGGAGGGCCCGGTGAGCAGTTCTTC.

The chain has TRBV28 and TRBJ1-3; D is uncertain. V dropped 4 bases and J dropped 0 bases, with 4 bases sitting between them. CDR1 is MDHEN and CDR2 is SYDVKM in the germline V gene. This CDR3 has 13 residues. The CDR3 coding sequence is TGTGCCAGCAGTTCCGGCTCTGGAAACACCATATATTTT. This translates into CASSSGSGNTIYF.

This chain's CDR3 is CASSLDSGARNEQFF. CDR3 in DNA: TGCGCCAGCAGCTTGGACAGTGGGGCGCGGAATGAGCAGTTCTTC. The chain uses TRBV5-1 and TRBJ2-1, with D perhaps matching TRBD1 (5 bases). The CDR3 spans 15 residues. Trimming left V 0 bases short and J 7 bases short, with 14 bases between. Per the germline V gene, CDR1 is SGHRS and CDR2 is YFSETQ.

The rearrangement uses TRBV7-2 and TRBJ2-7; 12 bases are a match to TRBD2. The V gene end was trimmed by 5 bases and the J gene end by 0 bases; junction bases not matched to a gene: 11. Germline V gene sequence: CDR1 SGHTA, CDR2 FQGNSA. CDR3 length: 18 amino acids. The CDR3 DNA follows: TGTGCCAGCAGCCTCGGGACTAGCGGGTTTGGAAGCTCCTACGAGCAGTACTTC. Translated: CASSLGTSGFGSSYEQYF.

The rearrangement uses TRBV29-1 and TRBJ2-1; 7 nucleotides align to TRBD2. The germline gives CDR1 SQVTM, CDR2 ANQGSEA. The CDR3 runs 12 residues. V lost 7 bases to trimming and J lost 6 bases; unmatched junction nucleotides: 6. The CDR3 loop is CSGEREVNEQFF. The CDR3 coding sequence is TGCAGCGGAGAGCGGGAAGTCAATGAGCAGTTCTTC.

The CDR3 loop reads CASSRPGAYNEQFF. The CDR3 nucleotides read TGTGCCAGCAGCCGGCCAGGGGCGTACAATGAGCAGTTCTTC. The chain combines TRBV7-8 with TRBJ2-1; weak D call: TRBD1 (6 bases). V was cut by 5 bases and J by 4 bases, with 12 bases left in between. The CDR3 contains 14 residues. Germline V gene lookup returns CDR1 SGHVS and CDR2 FQNEAQ.

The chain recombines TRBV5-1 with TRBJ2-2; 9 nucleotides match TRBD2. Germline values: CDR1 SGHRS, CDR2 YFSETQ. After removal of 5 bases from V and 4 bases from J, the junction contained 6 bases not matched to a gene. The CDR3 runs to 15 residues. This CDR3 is CASRLSGSGTGELFF. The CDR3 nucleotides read TGCGCCAGCAGACTTAGCGGGAGCGGCACCGGGGAGCTGTTTTTT.

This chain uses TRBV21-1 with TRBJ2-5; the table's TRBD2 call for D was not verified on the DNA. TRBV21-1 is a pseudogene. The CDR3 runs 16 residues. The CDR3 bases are TGTGCCAGCAGCAAAGCGGGGACTAGGTACCAAGAGACCCAGTACTTC. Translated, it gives CASSKAGTRYQETQYF.

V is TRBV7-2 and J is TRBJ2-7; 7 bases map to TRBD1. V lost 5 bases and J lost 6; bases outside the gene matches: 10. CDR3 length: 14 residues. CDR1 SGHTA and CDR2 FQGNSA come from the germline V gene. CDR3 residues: CASSTQGVVGEQYF. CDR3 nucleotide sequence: TGTGCCAGCAGCACGCAGGGGGTGGTAGGCGAGCAGTACTTC. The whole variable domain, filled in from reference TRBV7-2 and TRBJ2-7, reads GAGVSQSPSNKVTEKGKDVELRCDPISGHTALYWYRQSLGQGLEFLIYFQGNSAPDKSGLPSDRFSAERTGGSVSTLTIQRTQQEDSAVYLCASSTQGVVGEQYFGPGTRLTVT.

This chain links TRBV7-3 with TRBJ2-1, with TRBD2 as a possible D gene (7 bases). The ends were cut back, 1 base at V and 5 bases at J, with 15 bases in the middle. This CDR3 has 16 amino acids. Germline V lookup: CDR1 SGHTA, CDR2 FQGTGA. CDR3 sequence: CASSLIGGGGNNEQFF. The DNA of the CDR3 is TGTGCCAGCAGCTTAATAGGCGGGGGCGGCAACAATGAGCAGTTCTTC. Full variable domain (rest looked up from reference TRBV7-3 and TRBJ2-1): GAGVSQTPSNKVTEKGKYVELRCDPISGHTALYWYRQSLGQGPEFLIYFQGTGAADDSGLPNDRFFAVRPEGSVSTLKIQRTERGDSAVYLCASSLIGGGGNNEQFFGPGTRLTVL.

The CDR3 region has the DNA TGTGCCAGCAGCTCGCGGGACAGAAATTTATACAATGAGCAGTTCTTC. Translating gives CASSSRDRNLYNEQFF. The chain has TRBV13 and TRBJ2-1, with D perhaps matching TRBD1 (7 bases). Trimming took 4 bases from V and 4 from J, leaving 17 bases between them. Germline lookup yields CDR1 PRHDT and CDR2 FYEKMQ (reference sequence). This CDR3 spans 16 amino acids.

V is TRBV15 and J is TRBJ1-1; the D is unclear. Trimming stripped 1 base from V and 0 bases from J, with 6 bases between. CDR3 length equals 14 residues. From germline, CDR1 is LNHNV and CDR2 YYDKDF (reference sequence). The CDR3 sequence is CATSRAGMNTEAFF. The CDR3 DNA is TGTGCCACCAGCAGAGCAGGCATGAACACTGAAGCTTTCTTT.

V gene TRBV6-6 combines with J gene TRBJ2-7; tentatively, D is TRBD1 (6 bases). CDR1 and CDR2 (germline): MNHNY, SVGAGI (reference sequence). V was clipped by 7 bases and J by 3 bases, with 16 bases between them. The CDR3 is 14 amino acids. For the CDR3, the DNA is TGTGCCAGCACCTACTCGGAAGGGGGCTACGAGCAGTACTTC. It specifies CASTYSEGGYEQYF.

CDR3 sequence reads: CASSLNSYQPQHF. For the CDR3, the DNA is TGTGCCAGCAGTTTAAACAGCTATCAGCCCCAGCATTTT. V usage is TRBV27 and J usage is TRBJ1-5; no reliable D call. The CDR3 length is 13 residues. Trimming pared 2 bases from V and 5 bases from J, leaving 7 bases between. Germline CDR1 and CDR2: MNHEY and SMNVEV (reference sequence).

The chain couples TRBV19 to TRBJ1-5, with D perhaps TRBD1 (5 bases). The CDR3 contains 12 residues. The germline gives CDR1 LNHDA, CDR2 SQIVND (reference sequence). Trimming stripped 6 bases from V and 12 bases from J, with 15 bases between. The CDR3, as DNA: TGTGCCAGTAGGAGGGGCCCGGAGGGCCAGCATTTT. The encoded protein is CASRRGPEGQHF.

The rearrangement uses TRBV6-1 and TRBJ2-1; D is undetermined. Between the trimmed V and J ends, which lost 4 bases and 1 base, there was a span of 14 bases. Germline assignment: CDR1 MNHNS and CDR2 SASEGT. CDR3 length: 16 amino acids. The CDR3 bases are TGTGCCAGCAGTGGCTTCTCCAGGTGGTCCTACAATGAGCAGTTCTTC. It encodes CASSGFSRWSYNEQFF.

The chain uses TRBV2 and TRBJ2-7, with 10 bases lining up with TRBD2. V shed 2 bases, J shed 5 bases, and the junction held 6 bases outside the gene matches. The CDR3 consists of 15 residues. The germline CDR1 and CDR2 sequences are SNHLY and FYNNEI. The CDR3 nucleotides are TGTGCCAGCAGTGAACAGTCTAGCGGGAGACACGAGCAGTACTTC. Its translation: CASSEQSSGRHEQYF. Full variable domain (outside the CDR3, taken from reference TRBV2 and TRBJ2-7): EPEVTQTPSHQVTQMGQEVILRCVPISNHLYFYWYRQILGQKVEFLVSFYNNEISEKSEIFDDQFSVERPDGSNFTLKIRSTKLEDSAMYFCASSEQSSGRHEQYFGPGTRLTVT.

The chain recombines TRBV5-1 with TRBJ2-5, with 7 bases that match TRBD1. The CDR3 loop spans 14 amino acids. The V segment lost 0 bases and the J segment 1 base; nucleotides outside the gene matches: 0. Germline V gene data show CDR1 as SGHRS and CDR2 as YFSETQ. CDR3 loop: CASSLGQGQETQYF. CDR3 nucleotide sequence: TGCGCCAGCAGCTTGGGACAGGGCCAAGAGACCCAGTACTTC.

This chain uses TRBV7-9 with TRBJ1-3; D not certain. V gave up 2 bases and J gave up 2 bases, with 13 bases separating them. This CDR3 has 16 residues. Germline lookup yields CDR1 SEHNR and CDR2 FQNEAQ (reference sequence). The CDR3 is CASSLLGRTTGNTIYF. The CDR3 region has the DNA TGTGCCAGCAGCTTATTGGGCAGAACCACTGGAAACACCATATATTTT.

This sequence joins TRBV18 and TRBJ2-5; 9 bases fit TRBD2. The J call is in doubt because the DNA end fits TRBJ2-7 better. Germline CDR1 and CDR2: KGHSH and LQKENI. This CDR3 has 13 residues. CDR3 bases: TGTGCCAGCCTCAATAGCGGGAGTAACGAGCAGTACTTC. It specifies CASLNSGSNEQYF.

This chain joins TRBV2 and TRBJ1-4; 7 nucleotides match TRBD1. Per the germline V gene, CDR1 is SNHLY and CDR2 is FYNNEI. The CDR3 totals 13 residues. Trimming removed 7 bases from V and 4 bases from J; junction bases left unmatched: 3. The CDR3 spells CASKGQVNEKLFF. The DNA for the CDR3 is TGTGCCAGCAAAGGACAGGTTAATGAAAAACTGTTTTTT. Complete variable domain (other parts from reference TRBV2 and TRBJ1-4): EPEVTQTPSHQVTQMGQEVILRCVPISNHLYFYWYRQILGQKVEFLVSFYNNEISEKSEIFDDQFSVERPDGSNFTLKIRSTKLEDSAMYFCASKGQVNEKLFFGSGTQLSVL.

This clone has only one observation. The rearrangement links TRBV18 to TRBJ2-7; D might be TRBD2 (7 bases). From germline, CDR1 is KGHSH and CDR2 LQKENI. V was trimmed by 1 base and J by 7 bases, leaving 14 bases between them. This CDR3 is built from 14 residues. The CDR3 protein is CASSPLAGAREQYF. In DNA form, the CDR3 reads TGTGCCAGCTCACCACTGGCGGGGGCGAGAGAGCAGTACTTC.

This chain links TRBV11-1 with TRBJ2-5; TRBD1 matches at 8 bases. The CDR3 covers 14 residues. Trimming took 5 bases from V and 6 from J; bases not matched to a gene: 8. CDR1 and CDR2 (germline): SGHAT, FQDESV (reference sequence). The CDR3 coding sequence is TGTGCCAGCAGCCCCCGCGGACAGGGAAAGACCCAGTACTTC. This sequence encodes CASSPRGQGKTQYF.

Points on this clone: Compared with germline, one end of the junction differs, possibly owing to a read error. The CDR3 spells CASSGNTGGNSQYF. The CDR3 DNA reads as TGTGCCAGCAGCGGCAATACCGGGGGAAACAGTCAGTACTTC. The genes are TRBV9 and TRBJ2-4, with D tentatively TRBD2 (6 bases). The CDR3 has 14 residues. Germline CDR1 is SGDLS and CDR2 is YYNGEE.

DNA of the CDR3: TGCGCCAGCAGCCTCTATCAGGGAACCACTGAAGCTTTCTTT. Translating gives CASSLYQGTTEAFF. The chain links TRBV5-1 to TRBJ1-1; D is perhaps TRBD1 (5 bases). The CDR3 is made up of 14 amino acids. Germline CDR1 reads SGHRS; CDR2 reads YFSETQ. Trimming removed 4 bases from V and 4 bases from J, with 14 bases in between.

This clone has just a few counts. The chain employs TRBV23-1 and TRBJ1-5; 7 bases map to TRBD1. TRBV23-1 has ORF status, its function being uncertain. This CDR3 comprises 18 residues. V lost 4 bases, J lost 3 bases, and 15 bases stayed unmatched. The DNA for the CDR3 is TGCGCCAGCAGTCCCGCAAGGGGAAACAGGGGCGTCAATCAGCCCCAGCATTTT. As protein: CASSPARGNRGVNQPQHF.